Listed below are T cell receptor beta chains from one sample, sequenced in a study of blood T cell repertoires in COVID-19. TCRdb keeps only in-frame clones here, not all; method: immunoSEQ multiplex PCR. The sample contains about 120,000 clones, around 86% of which appear only once. Input material: peripheral blood. Source of these receptors: a man in his forties with acute or convalescent COVID-19. Each CDR3 is given with its conserved first and last residue. D genes are given only for firm matches. A row's size may be missing; if present it is once, few, many or a size class.

length: 16
V: TRBV6-6
J: TRBJ2-7
D: TRBD2
size: once
DNA: TGTGCCAGCAGTTACCTCGAAGCGGGGGATCGTTACGAGCAGTACTTC
CDR3: CASSYLEAGDRYEQYF

length: 15
V: TRBV10-1
J: TRBJ2-7
D: -
size: -
DNA: TGCGCCAGCAGTGAGCGCGGGGCTAGCTCCTACGAGCAGTACTTC
CDR3: CASSERGASSYEQYF

length: 15
V: TRBV7-2
J: TRBJ2-1
D: TRBD1
size: once
DNA: TGTGCCAGCACGGGGGGACAGGGAACCTTCAATGAGCAGTTCTTC
CDR3: CASTGGQGTFNEQFF

length: 14
V: TRBV29-1
J: TRBJ1-2
D: TRBD1
size: -
DNA: TGCAGCGTAGAGGGGGGCAGGGGGACCTATGGCTACACCTTC
CDR3: CSVEGGRGTYGYTF

length: 14
V: TRBV25-1
J: TRBJ1-2
D: -
size: once
DNA: TGTGCCAGCAGTGGAGGAGACAGACACTATGGCTACACCTTC
CDR3: CASSGGDRHYGYTF

length: 13
V: TRBV3-1/TRBV3-2
J: TRBJ1-2
D: -
size: -
DNA: TGTGCCAGCATGGACTCAATGGACTATGGCTACACCTTC
CDR3: CASMDSMDYGYTF

length: 13
V: TRBV5-1
J: TRBJ1-6
D: -
size: -
DNA: TGCGCCAGCAGCTCGGCAGGGTCAGGCCCCCTCCACTTT
CDR3: CASSSAGSGPLHF

length: 13
V: TRBV30
J: TRBJ2-5
D: -
size: many
DNA: TGTGCCGGAAGAGGTCGTTACTTGGAGACCCAGTACTTC
CDR3: CAGRGRYLETQYF

length: 19
V: TRBV7-2
J: TRBJ2-2
D: TRBD1
size: -
DNA: TGTGCCAGCAAAATCCTTCGGGTCCGCGACAGGGGTGCCACCGGGGAGCTGTTTTTT
CDR3: CASKILRVRDRGATGELFF

length: 13
V: TRBV30
J: TRBJ2-7
D: TRBD1
size: once
DNA: TGTGCCTGGAGTGACAGGGGAGACTACGAGCAGTACTTC
CDR3: CAWSDRGDYEQYF

length: 15
V: TRBV25-1
J: TRBJ2-7
D: TRBD1
size: -
DNA: TGTGCCAGCAGTGAAACGACGGGACAGTGGTACGAGCAGTACTTC
CDR3: CASSETTGQWYEQYF

length: 15
V: TRBV2
J: TRBJ2-1
D: -
size: -
DNA: TGTGCCAGCAGTCCCGGGAGTCAGTCCTACAATGAGCAGTTCTTC
CDR3: CASSPGSQSYNEQFF

length: 13
V: TRBV5-1
J: TRBJ1-1
D: -
size: few
DNA: TGCGCCAGCAGCTTGACAGGGATCCCTGAAGCTTTCTTT
CDR3: CASSLTGIPEAFF

length: 15
V: TRBV5-1
J: TRBJ2-7
D: TRBD1
size: -
DNA: TGCGCCAGCAGCTTGGCCGGGACAGGGGTCTACGAGCAGTACTTC
CDR3: CASSLAGTGVYEQYF

length: 14
V: TRBV30
J: TRBJ1-4
D: -
size: -
DNA: TGTGCCTGGAGTGTGAGGGGGTATAATGAAAAACTGTTTTTT
CDR3: CAWSVRGYNEKLFF